Included here is one T cell receptor (beta chain) sequence, with context. Its cognate antigen is unknown. This entry comes from a study of CD8+CD57+ T cells in acquired aplastic anemia. Study-wide background: The study obtained an average of around 3.1 ug of DNA from sorted CD4+ and CD8+ cells.

Study-wide findings and caveats: Overlap between patients and controls comprised about 28 CD8+ CDR3 sequences. CD8+ Simpson's diversity did not differ significantly between patients and controls.

The germline V gene has CDR1 KGHDR and CDR2 SFDVKD. The CDR3 is made up of 14 amino acids. The germline V and J ends were trimmed by 3 bases and 2 bases, with 9 bases remaining between them. The TCR beta profiling, which covered VDJ combination and CDR3 sequence, was carried out using genomic DNA as the template. TCRdb re-analysed the reads in MiXCR, keeping a single row per CDR3 protein. The repertoire holds fewer than 250,000 distinct CDR3 sequences, with 54% as singletons. Sequencing was carried out using sorted CD4+, CD8+, or CD8+CD57+ T cells (not recorded which) from PBMCs. The rearrangement links TRBV24-1 to TRBJ1-2; tentative D call: TRBD1 (5 bases). The origin of this receptor is a human donor in good health, serving as a control. The CDR3 reads CATSDPGTNYGYTF. As DNA, the CDR3 is TGTGCCACCAGTGATCCGGGGACCAACTATGGCTACACCTTC.